This TCR beta chain was sequenced for a study of cytomegalovirus exposure and HLA in healthy donors (TCRdb year 2017). About the study as a whole: An earlier analysis of several hundred of the donors reported roughly 300 Gb of sequence data and 117 million unique TCR beta sequences from 150 million to 200 million T cells. Roughly 320 gigabases of sequencing data and 70 million to 100 million unique TCR sequences made up an early release that covered around 640 HLA-typed donors. Of the 300 to 450 genotyped donors, approximately 80% were placed in the genetic ancestry cluster associated with self-reported Caucasian donors. The aim of the study was to test whether cataloging public T cell receptors could identify signatures of past pathogen exposure. Using immunosequencing, the study profiled T cell repertoires from roughly 650 subjects and related those repertoires to cytomegalovirus serostatus. A separate validation cohort of roughly 110 different subjects was used in addition to the roughly 670-subject first cohort. To predict cytomegalovirus infection status, the study brought together high-throughput TCR immunosequencing, statistical association of individual TCRs with disease status, and machine learning. In a later analysis, previously published TCR beta repertoires from hundreds of donors were re-analyzed and high-resolution HLA genotyping was added so that TCR occurrence patterns could be studied. In the later analysis, no new phenotypic data were used to find candidate immune exposures; instead, reliance was placed on TCR beta sequences and their occurrence across donors. An earlier analysis of more than 450 of the donors used high-throughput TCR beta sequencing to judge whether each TCR beta V gene segment behaved as functional or pseudogenic. Donor age, sex, ethnicity and CMV serostatus were collected together with the repertoire data. A later genetic analysis took genome-wide SNP genotypes for about three fifths of the 666 donors and used that subset as a discovery cohort. All discovery cohort repertoires had been generated on a single sequencing platform. Both class I and class II loci were covered by HLA typing, at four-digit resolution. The number of donors typed differed by locus, with about 629-630 for A, B, C, DRB1 and DQB1, about 500 for DQA1, under 610 for DPA1, and 472 for DPB1. Four to six DR-DQ haplotypes were handled as single units for association and clustering because linkage in the cohort was strong. Among about 400 genotyped donors of the cohort, an average of around 250,000 unique TCR beta nucleotide sequences was sequenced per donor, of which approximately 18% were non-productive. Study-level results and caveats: Compared with the 666-donor mean, donors in an Asian-associated ancestry cluster had fewer N-insertions in productive TCRs, according to a later genetic analysis. The only immune exposure information available for the cohort was CMV serostatus. A cluster of highly shared sequence variants was judged likely to be a technical artifact of the sequencing pipeline. Most CMV-associated TCR beta chains appeared to be HLA-restricted in a later analysis, and the HLA associations seemed to be driven largely by CMV exposure. A later genetic analysis associated a missense DCLRE1C variant with V-gene and J-gene trimming of TCR beta chains, and an independent cohort replicated the association. HLA typing was unavailable for some donors at each locus, so association tests used only the typed subset. In a later analysis, the rate of TCR association differed among HLA loci, with DRB1 alleles having the most associated TCRs and HLA-C alleles having the fewest. According to a later analysis, parvovirus B19, influenza, CMV and Epstein-Barr virus appeared linked to several top co-occurrence clusters. The study gave a list of roughly 150 TCR beta chains associated with cytomegalovirus. In this cohort, only TCR beta chains were sequenced, and detectable features were limited by the absence of alpha or paired-chain data. Across donors, most TCR sequences were observed very rarely, whereas some public TCRs were present in many individuals. A later analysis associated 17,000 or so TCR beta sequences with specific HLA alleles at a false discovery rate of 0.05. The classifier was reported to diagnose cytomegalovirus status with high specificity and sensitivity in both the original cohort and the validation cohort. Because the 87-base-pair reads could not distinguish some IMGT-functional V segments, including TRBV6-2 and TRBV6-3, those segments were excluded. Broadly in line with IMGT annotations, most TCR beta V segments showed up in productive rearrangements about 90% or about 30% of the time in an earlier analysis of around 550 of the donors. A few of the identified cytomegalovirus-associated TCR beta chains were confirmed in vitro to be specific for cytomegalovirus antigens. Linkage disequilibrium might explain the correlated functional status among segregating V segments, but an unknown experimental factor could not be ruled out. Roughly uniform sequencing depth across donors was assumed in presence/absence analyses, although this assumption may not hold. Because counts were too low, more than 15 rarely observed V segments, including chromosome 9 orphons, were left out of the earlier analysis of some 600 of the donors. Assigning TCR associations to individual alleles was difficult when HLA alleles, especially DR and DQ, strongly co-occurred. A further reported finding was that TCR beta sequences accurately predicted the HLA-A and HLA-B alleles for most subjects in the first cohort. The authors suggested that the approach could potentially be generalized to other disease states and immunological phenotypes. In a later analysis, HLA-associated TCR beta chains were found to be more clonally expanded and to have lower generation probabilities than equally common non-associated chains.

The cohort consisted of hundreds of healthy bone marrow donors. At the time of sampling, all cohort members were nominally healthy, though unrecorded immune exposures were likely present. The donor was CMV seropositive and was included in the group of around 300 seropositive cohort members. A peripheral blood sample was collected from each donor, and TCR beta sequencing was performed on peripheral blood mononuclear cells. Genomic DNA extraction from the blood cell samples was performed with the Qiagen DNeasy Blood Extraction Kit. The library was made by the immunoSEQ multiplex PCR assay. For the multiplex PCR, a mixture combining 60 forward primers for TCR Vbeta segments and 13 reverse primers for TCR Jbeta segments was used. The CDR3 region of rearranged TCR beta genes was amplified from genomic DNA with a multiplex PCR assay. Amplified TCR beta libraries were sequenced as 87-base-pair reads on the Illumina HiSeq System. As for the original processing: Across the 700 or so repertoires, a later analysis counted around 80 million unique TCR beta chains, about 10 million of which were shared by at least two donors. To remove PCR and sequencing errors, raw reads were error-corrected and collapsed into unique sequences using a nearest-neighbor algorithm that merged closely related sequences. CDR3 sequences were aligned to IMGT reference sequences to assign V, D and J gene segments. Each retained sequence needed at least a six-nucleotide match to both a V gene segment and a J gene segment. Rearrangements were called productive when the CDR3 lacked stop codons and stayed in frame with V and J; all others were non-productive. CDR3 was defined according to IMGT convention as the region running from the second conserved V-encoded cysteine to the conserved J-encoded phenylalanine. The earlier analysis of fewer than 700 of the donors excluded sequences that lacked an unambiguous match to a single V gene segment. An earlier analysis of 587 of the donors classified V segments as functional when productive rearrangements were above 56.7% and as segregating when the standard deviation between donors was above 5%. A statistical classification framework was built to diagnose cytomegalovirus status from the catalog of TCR beta chain sequences. V and J gene assignment, in a later analysis, came from comparing TCR nucleotide sequences with IMGT/GENE-DB human TR gene sequences. Using the TCRdist pipeline, a later analysis assigned CDR3 sequences along with most-parsimonious VDJ recombination scenarios. In a later analysis, every TCR beta chain was defined by the combination of its CDR3 amino acid sequence and its V-gene family, and reads without a unique V-gene family were dropped. As a way to deal with suspected cross-contamination and a sequencing artifact, a later analysis dropped hundreds of nucleotide sequences that were highly shared and had low generation probability. A later analysis calculated a clonal expansion index for each public chain from normalized within-repertoire ranks of inferred template counts. In a later analysis, generation probabilities were computed using a VDJ recombination model fitted to out-of-frame rearrangements, and the results were checked against IGoR. Hypergeometric tests were used in a later analysis to score TCR-TCR, TCR-HLA and TCR-CMV co-occurrence, with a repertoire-size bias correction applied to the TCR pairs. A later analysis estimated false discovery rates by permuting HLA or CMV assignments 20 times. In a later analysis, co-occurring TCRs were grouped with DBSCAN, and TCRdist sequence similarity was added when clustering was performed within HLA-allele-positive subsets. Repertoires with fewer than 30,000 or more than 120,000 public chains were left out of co-occurrence clustering, as were four to six repertoires with anomalous nucleotide sharing. In TCRdb, the immuneACCESS table is reduced to in-frame sequences with V and J assigned. These tables do not hold every clone; where another copy was compared, an unresolved V gene accounts for under half, and the others remain unexplained. The D gene and trimming were derived from the DNA, and the V and J assignments and clone size from that table. The sample contains around 67,000 clones, about 84% of them found a single time. The ten top clones hold about 8% of the sample.

Worth noting for this clone: Which antigen it targets is not known. The record has no base qualities; no much larger clone is one base away.

From V the trimming removes 2 bases and from J it removes 10 bases, while the gene matches leave 11 bases of the junction unaccounted for. Taken from cysteine to phenylalanine, the CDR3 has 16 residues. The kept DNA is CDR3 alone, 48 bases in frame from the first base. The germline V gene supplies CDR1 SGDLS and CDR2 YYNGEE. The V gene is TRBV9 and the J gene is TRBJ1-6; 8 junctional bases match TRBD1. This sequence originates from a man younger than 30 in good health and CMV-seropositive. Sequenced material: PBMCs. The CDR3 amino acid sequence is: CASSVRDRSLSSPLHF. The DNA is as follows: TGTGCCAGCAGCGTCCGGGACAGGAGTCTCTCGTCACCCCTCCACTTT.